This T cell receptor (beta chain) was retrieved from a study of somatic mutations in cytotoxic T cells in rheumatoid arthritis. As for the study in general: Purity of nearly 100% was reached when some V beta antibody-stained T-cell populations were flow-sorted, including V beta1+ cells sequenced for TCRB. Study outcomes and limitations: Between rheumatoid arthritis patients and age-matched healthy controls, CD8+ T-cell clonality showed no significant difference.

CDR3 length: 13 residues. Germline values: CDR1 SNHLY, CDR2 FYNNEI. V was shortened by 5 bases and J by 3 bases, with 8 bases between the two germline ends. Under the authors' procedure: Rarely did patient CD8+ clones above 1% match published virus-specific TCRB sequences. This table comes from immunoSEQ multiplex PCR, and its TCRdb copy is limited to in-frame clones, with some not included. V, J and clone size are taken as reported in that table, and D and trimming were inferred from the DNA itself. The repertoire holds tens of thousands of clones, with 75% to 80% as singletons. Regarding this clone: Its antigen is as yet unknown.

Sequencing was done on a sample of CD8+ T cells sorted from blood. The source is an adult with rheumatoid arthritis. V gene TRBV2 combines with J gene TRBJ1-5; unclear D gene. The DNA of the CDR3 is TGTGCCAGCAGTCGGTCCTTCAATCAGCCCCAGCATTTT. Its translation is CASSRSFNQPQHF. The full variable domain, its missing parts supplied by reference TRBV2 and TRBJ1-5, is EPEVTQTPSHQVTQMGQEVILRCVPISNHLYFYWYRQILGQKVEFLVSFYNNEISEKSEIFDDQFSVERPDGSNFTLKIRSTKLEDSAMYFCASSRSFNQPQHFGDGTRLSIL.